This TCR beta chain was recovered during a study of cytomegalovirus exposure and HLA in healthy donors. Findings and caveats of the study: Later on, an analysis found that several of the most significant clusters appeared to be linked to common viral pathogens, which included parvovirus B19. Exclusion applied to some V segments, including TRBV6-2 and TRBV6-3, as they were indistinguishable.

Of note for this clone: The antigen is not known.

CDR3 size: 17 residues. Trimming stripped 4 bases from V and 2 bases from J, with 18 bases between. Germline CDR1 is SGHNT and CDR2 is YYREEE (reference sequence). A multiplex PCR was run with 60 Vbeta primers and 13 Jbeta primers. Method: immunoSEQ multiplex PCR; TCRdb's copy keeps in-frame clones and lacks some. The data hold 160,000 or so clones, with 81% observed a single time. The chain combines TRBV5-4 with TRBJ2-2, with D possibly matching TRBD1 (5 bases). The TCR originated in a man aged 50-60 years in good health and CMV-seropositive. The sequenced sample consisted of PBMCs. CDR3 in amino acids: CASSPTAQAINTGELFF. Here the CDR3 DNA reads TGTGCCAGCAGCCCAACCGCACAGGCGATAAACACCGGGGAGCTGTTTTTT.